This T cell receptor beta chain stems from a study of control samples from healthy donors and cancer patients. This clone came up once. CDR1 and CDR2 (germline): KGHSH, LQKENI. This CDR3 has 14 amino acids. V was trimmed by 2 bases and J by 7 bases, leaving 11 bases between them. Libraries were prepared by immunoSEQ multiplex PCR; TCRdb keeps only in-frame clonotypes and omits some of them. The sample contains about 84,000 clones, 75% to 95% of which appear only once. The origin of this receptor is a man aged 45-65 years in good health. Material: blood. The chain recombines TRBV18 with TRBJ2-2; weak D call: TRBD2 (5 bases). Written as DNA, the CDR3 is TGTGCCAGCTCACCAGATCTAGCCAGCGGGGAGCTGTTTTTT. It yields the protein CASSPDLASGELFF. The full variable domain, in which reference TRBV18 and TRBJ2-2 provide the parts outside the CDR3, is NAGVMQNPRHLVRRRGQEARLRCSPMKGHSHVYWYRQLPEEGLKFMVYLQKENIIDESGMPKERFSAEFPKEGPSILRIQQVVRGDSAAYFCASSPDLASGELFFGEGSRLTVL.